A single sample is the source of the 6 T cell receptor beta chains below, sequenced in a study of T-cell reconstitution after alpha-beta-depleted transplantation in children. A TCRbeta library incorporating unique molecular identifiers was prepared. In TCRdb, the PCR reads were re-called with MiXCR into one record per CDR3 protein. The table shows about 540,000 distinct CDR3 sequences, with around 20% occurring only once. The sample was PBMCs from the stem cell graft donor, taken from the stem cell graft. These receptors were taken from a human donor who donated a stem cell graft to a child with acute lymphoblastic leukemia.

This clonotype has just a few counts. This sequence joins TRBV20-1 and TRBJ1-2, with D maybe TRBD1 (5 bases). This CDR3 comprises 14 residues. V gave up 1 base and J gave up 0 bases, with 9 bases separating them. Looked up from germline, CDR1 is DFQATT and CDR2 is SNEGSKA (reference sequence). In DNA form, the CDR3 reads TGCAGTGCTAGAGCTGACAGTGCTAACTATGGCTACACCTTC. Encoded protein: CSARADSANYGYTF.

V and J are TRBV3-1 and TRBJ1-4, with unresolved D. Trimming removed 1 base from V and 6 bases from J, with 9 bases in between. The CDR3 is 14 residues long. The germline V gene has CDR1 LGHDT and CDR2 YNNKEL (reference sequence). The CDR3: CASSQVVQDEKLFF. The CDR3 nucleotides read TGTGCCAGCAGCCAAGTCGTCCAGGATGAAAAACTGTTTTTT.

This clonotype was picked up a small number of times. The CDR3, as DNA: TGTGCCAGCAGTGAAGAGGAGGGGATCCCCTACGAGCAGTACTTC. Its translation is CASSEEEGIPYEQYF. The V and J genes are TRBV6-1 and TRBJ2-7; D is perhaps TRBD2 (6 bases). Germline values: CDR1 MNHNS, CDR2 SASEGT. The CDR3 sequence is 15 residues long. V was shortened by 1 base and J by 2 bases, with 12 bases between the two germline ends.

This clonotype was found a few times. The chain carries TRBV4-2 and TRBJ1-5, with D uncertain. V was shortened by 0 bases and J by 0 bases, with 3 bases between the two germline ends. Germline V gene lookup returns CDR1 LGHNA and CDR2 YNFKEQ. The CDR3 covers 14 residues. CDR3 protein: CASSQDSSNQPQHF. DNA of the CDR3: TGTGCCAGCAGCCAAGATAGTAGCAATCAGCCCCAGCATTTT.

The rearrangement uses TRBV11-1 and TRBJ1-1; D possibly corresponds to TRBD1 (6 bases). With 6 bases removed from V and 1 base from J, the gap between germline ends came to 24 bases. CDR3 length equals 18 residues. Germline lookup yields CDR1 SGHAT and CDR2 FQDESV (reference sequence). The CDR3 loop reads CASRTNPSSGGKNTEAFF. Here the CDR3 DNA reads TGTGCCAGCAGGACAAACCCGTCCTCGGGGGGCAAGAACACTGAAGCTTTCTTT. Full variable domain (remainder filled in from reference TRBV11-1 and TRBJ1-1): EAEVAQSPRYKITEKSQAVAFWCDPISGHATLYWYRQILGQGPELLVQFQDESVVDDSQLPKDRFSAERLKGVDSTLKIQPAELGDSAMYLCASRTNPSSGGKNTEAFFGQGTRLTVV.

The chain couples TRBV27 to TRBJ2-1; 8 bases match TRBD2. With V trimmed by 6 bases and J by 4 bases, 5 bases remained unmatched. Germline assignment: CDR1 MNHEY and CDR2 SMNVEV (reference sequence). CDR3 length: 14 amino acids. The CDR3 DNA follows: TGTGCCAGCAGCCTCGGGACTAGGTACAATGAGCAGTTCTTC. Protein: CASSLGTRYNEQFF.